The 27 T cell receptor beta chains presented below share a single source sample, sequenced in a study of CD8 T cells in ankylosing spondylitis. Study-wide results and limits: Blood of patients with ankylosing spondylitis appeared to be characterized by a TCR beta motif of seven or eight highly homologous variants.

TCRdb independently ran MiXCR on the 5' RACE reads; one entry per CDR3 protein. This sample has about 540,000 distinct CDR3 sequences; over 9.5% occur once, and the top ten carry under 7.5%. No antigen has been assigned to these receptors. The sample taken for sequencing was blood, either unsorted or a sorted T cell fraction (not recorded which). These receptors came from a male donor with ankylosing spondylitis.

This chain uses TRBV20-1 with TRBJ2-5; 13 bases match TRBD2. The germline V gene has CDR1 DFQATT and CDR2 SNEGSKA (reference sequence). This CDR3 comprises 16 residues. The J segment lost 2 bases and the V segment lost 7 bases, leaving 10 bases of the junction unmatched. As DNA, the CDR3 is TGCAGTGTCATGGAACCGGGACTAGCGGGACAAGAGACCCAGTACTTC. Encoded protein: CSVMEPGLAGQETQYF.

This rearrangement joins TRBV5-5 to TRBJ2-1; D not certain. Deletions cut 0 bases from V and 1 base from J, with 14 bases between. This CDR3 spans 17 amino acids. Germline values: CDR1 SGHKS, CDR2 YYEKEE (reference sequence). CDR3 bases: TGTGCCAGCAGCTTGGCCGCTGCGGCAATGTCCTACAATGAGCAGTTCTTC. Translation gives CASSLAAAAMSYNEQFF.

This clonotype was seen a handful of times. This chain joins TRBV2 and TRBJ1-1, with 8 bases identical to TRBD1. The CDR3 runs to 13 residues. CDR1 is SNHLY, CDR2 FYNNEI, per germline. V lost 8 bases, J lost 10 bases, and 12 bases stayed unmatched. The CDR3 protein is CASGGQGDFGAFF. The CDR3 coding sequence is TGTGCCAGCGGAGGACAGGGCGACTTCGGAGCTTTCTTT.

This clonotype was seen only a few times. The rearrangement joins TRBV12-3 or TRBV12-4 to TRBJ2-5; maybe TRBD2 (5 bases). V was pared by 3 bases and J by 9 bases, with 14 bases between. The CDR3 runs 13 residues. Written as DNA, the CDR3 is TGTGCCAGCAGTTTGCTCCCCGCCGGGGCCCAGTACTTC. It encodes CASSLLPAGAQYF.

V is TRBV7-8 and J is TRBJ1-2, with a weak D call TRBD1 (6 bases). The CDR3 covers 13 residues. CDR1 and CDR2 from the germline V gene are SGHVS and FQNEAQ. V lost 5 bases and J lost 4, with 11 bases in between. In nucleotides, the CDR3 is TGTGCCAGCAGCATGACAGGCCTCTATGGCTACACCTTC. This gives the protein CASSMTGLYGYTF. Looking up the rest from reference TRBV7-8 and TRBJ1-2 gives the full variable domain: GAGVSQSPRYKVAKRGQDVALRCDPISGHVSLFWYQQALGQGPEFLTYFQNEAQLDKSGLPSDRFFAERPEGSVSTLKIQRTQQEDSAVYLCASSMTGLYGYTFGSGTRLTVV.

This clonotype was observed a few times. CDR3 nucleotide sequence: TGCAGTGTTCCCAGGCGGCTTGAGGGGGAGCTGTTTTTT. It is translated as CSVPRRLEGELFF. The genes are TRBV20-1 and TRBJ2-2; D gene ambiguous. Germline CDR1 is DFQATT and CDR2 is SNEGSKA (reference sequence). The germline V and J ends were trimmed by 7 bases and 8 bases, with 17 bases remaining between them. This CDR3 is 13 amino acids long.

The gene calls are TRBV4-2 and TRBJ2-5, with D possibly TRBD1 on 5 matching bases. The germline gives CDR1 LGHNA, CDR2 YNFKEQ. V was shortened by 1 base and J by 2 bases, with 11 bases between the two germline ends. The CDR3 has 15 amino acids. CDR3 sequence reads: CASSQGGTGQETQYF. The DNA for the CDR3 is TGTGCCAGCAGCCAAGGAGGAACAGGACAAGAGACCCAGTACTTC.

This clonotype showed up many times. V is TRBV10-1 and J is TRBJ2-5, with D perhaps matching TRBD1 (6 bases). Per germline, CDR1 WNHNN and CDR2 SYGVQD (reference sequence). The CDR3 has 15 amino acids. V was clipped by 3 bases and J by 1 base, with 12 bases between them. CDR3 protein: CASSDTGWTQETQYF. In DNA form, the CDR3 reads TGCGCCAGCAGTGATACAGGGTGGACCCAAGAGACCCAGTACTTC.

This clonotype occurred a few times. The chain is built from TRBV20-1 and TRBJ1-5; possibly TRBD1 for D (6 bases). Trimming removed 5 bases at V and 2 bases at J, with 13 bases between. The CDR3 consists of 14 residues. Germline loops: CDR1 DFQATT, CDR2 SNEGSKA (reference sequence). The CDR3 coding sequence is TGCAGTGCTGAAACAGGGTTCGGCAATCAGCCCCAGCATTTT. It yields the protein CSAETGFGNQPQHF.

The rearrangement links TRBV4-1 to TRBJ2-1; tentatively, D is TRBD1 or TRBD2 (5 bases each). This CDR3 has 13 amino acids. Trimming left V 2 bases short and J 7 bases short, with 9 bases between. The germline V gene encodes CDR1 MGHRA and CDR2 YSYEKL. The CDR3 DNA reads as TGCGCCAGCAGCCAATGGTGGGGGAATGAGCAGTTCTTC. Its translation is CASSQWWGNEQFF.

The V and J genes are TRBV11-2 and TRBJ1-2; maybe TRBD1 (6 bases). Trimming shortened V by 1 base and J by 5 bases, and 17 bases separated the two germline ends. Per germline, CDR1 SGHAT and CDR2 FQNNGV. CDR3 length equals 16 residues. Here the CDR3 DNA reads TGTGCCAGCAGCTTAGGGGCTGCCGGGACACCTTATGGCTACACCTTC. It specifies CASSLGAAGTPYGYTF.

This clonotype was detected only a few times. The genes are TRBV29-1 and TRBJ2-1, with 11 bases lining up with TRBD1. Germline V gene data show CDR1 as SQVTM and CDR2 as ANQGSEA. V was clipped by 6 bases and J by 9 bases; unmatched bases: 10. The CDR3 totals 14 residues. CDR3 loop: CSVAGQGAIGEQFF. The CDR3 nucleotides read TGCAGCGTGGCCGGACAGGGGGCGATTGGTGAGCAGTTCTTC.

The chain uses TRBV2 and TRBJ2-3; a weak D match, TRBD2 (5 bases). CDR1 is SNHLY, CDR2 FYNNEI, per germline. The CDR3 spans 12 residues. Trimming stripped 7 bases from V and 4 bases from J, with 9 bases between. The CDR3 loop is CASIRAADTQYF. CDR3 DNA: TGTGCCAGCATTCGAGCGGCAGATACGCAGTATTTT.

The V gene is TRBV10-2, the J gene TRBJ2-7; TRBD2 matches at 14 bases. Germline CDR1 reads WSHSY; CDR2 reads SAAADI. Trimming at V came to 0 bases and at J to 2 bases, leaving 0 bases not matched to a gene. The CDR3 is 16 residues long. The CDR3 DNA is TGCGCCAGCAGTGAGTCGACTAGCGGGAGGGCCTACGAGCAGTACGTC. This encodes CASSESTSGRAYEQYV.

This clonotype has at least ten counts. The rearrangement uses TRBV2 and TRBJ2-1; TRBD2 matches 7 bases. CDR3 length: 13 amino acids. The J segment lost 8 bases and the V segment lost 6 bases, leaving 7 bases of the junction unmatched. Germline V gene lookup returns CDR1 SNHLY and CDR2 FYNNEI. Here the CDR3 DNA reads TGTGCCAGCAGCCTCCTAGCGGTCTATGAGCAGTTCTTC. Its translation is CASSLLAVYEQFF.

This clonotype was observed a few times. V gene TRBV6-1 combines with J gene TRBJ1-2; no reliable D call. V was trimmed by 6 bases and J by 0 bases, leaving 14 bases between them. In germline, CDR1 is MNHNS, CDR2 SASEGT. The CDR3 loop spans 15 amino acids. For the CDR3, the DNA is TGTGCCAGCAGGAACCTCAGGAGATCTAACTATGGCTACACCTTC. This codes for CASRNLRRSNYGYTF.

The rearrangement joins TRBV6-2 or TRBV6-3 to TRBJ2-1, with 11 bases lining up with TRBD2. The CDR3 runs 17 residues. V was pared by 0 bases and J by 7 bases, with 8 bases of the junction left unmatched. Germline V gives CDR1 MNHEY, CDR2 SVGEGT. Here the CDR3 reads CASSYSTPGLAENEQFF. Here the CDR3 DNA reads TGTGCCAGCAGTTACTCGACCCCGGGACTAGCGGAAAATGAGCAGTTCTTC.

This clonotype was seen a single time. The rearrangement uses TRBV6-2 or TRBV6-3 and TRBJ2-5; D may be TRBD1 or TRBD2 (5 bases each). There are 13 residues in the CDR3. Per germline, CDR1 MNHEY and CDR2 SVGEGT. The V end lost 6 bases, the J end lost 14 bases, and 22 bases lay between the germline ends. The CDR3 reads CASSLITGTRLYF. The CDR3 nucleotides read TGTGCCAGCAGCCTCATAACCGGGACCCGACTTTACTTC.

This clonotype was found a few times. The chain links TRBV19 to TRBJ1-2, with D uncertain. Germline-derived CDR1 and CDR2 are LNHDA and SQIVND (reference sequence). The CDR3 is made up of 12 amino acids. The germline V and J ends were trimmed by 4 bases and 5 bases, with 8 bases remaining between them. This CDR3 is CASSTTPYGYTF. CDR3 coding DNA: TGTGCCAGTAGTACGACCCCGTATGGCTACACCTTC.

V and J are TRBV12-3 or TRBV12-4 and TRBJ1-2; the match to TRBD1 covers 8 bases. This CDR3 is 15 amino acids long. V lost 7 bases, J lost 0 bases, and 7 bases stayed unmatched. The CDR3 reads CASTPTGGTNYGYTF. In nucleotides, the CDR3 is TGTGCCAGCACTCCCACAGGGGGTACTAACTATGGCTACACCTTC.

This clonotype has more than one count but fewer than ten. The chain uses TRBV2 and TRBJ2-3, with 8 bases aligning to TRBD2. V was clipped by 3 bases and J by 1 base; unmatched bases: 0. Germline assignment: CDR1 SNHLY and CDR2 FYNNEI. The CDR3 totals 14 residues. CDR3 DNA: TGTGCCAGCAGTGAGACTAGCGGCACAGATACGCAGTATTTT. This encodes CASSETSGTDTQYF.

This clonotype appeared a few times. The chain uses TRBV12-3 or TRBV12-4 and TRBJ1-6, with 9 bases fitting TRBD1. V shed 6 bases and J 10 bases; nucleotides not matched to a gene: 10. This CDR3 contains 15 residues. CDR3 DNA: TGTGCCAGCAGAAATCCGGGACAGGGTGACTCACCCCTCCACTTT. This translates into CASRNPGQGDSPLHF.

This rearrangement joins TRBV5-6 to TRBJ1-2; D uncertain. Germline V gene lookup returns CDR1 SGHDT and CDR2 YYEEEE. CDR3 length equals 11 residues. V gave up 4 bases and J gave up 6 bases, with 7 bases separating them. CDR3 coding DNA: TGTGCCAGCAGCCTCCGAGATGGCTACACCTTC. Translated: CASSLRDGYTF.

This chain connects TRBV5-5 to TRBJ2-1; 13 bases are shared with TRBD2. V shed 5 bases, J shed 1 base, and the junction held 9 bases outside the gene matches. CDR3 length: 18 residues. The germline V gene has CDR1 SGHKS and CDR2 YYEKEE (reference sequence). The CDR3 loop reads CASRMGLAGSGSYNEQFF. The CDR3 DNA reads TGTGCCAGCAGAATGGGACTAGCGGGAAGCGGGTCCTACAATGAGCAGTTCTTC.

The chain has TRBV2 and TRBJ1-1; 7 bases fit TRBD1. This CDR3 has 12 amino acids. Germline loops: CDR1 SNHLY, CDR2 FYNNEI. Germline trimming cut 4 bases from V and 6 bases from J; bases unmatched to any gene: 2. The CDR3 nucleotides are TGTGCCAGCAGTGGAGACAGGGCTGAAGCTTTCTTT. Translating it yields CASSGDRAEAFF.

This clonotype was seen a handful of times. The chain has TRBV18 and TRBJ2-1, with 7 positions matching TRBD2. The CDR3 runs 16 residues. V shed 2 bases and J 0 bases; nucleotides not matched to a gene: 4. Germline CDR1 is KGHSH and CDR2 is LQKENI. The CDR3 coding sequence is TGTGCCAGCTCACCAGCTAGCGGAGTCTCCTACAATGAGCAGTTCTTC. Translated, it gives CASSPASGVSYNEQFF.

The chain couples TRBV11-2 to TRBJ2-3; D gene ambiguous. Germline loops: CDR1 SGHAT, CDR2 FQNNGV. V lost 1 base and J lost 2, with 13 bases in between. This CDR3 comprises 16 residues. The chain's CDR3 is CASSLVGFTPTDTQYF. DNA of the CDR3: TGTGCCAGCAGCTTAGTCGGCTTCACTCCCACAGATACGCAGTATTTT.